Following are 31 T cell receptor beta chains from one sample sequenced in a study of graft-versus-host responses after intestinal transplantation. Their antigens remain unidentified. Some clones are missing from TCRdb's copy, which holds only in-frame ones; the method was immunoSEQ multiplex PCR. The data hold 80,000 to 100,000 clones, with 80% to 95% observed a single time. This specimen was unstimulated CD8+ T cells sorted from spleen or lymph node cells, taken before transplant. The receptors were gathered from a human donor who was the organ donor for an intestinal transplant.

The gene calls are TRBV13 and TRBJ1-1; D unresolved. This CDR3 comprises 13 residues. CDR1 PRHDT and CDR2 FYEKMQ come from the germline V gene (reference sequence). Trimming removed 0 bases from V and 2 bases from J, with 4 bases in between. This CDR3 is CASSLGQNTEAFF. The CDR3, as DNA: TGTGCCAGCAGCTTAGGACAAAACACTGAAGCTTTCTTT.

The rearrangement links TRBV7-2 to TRBJ2-1; no clear D gene. The CDR3 runs to 16 residues. Germline CDR1 SGHTA, CDR2 FQGNSA. The V end was cut by 2 bases, the J end by 5 bases, with 16 bases between. The CDR3 spells CASSLFVALVDNEQFF. The CDR3 region has the DNA TGTGCCAGCAGCTTATTTGTGGCCCTTGTGGACAATGAGCAGTTCTTC. Full variable domain (rest looked up from reference TRBV7-2 and TRBJ2-1): GAGVSQSPSNKVTEKGKDVELRCDPISGHTALYWYRQSLGQGLEFLIYFQGNSAPDKSGLPSDRFSAERTGGSVSTLTIQRTQQEDSAVYLCASSLFVALVDNEQFFGPGTRLTVL.

This rearrangement joins TRBV19 to TRBJ2-7; D call uncertain. The length of the CDR3 is 13 residues. V was trimmed by 7 bases and J by 2 bases, leaving 12 bases between them. Germline lookup yields CDR1 LNHDA and CDR2 SQIVND (reference sequence). This chain's CDR3 is CASTSEETYEQYF. The CDR3 DNA sequence: TGTGCCAGTACTTCAGAGGAAACCTACGAGCAGTACTTC.

The CDR3 sequence is CASSLGWDRVGTDTQYF. DNA of the CDR3: TGTGCCAGCAGCTTAGGTTGGGACAGGGTAGGAACAGATACGCAGTATTTT. This rearrangement joins TRBV11-2 to TRBJ2-3, with TRBD1 matching 9 bases. Germline V gene data show CDR1 as SGHAT and CDR2 as FQNNGV. The trim removed 1 base at V and 3 bases at J, leaving 8 bases unmatched. This CDR3 has 17 residues.

The J gene is TRBJ2-3, the V gene TRBV7-2; 10 nucleotides align to TRBD2. This CDR3 is 16 amino acids long. The V gene end was trimmed by 7 bases and the J gene end by 2 bases; junction bases not matched to a gene: 9. Per germline, CDR1 SGHTA and CDR2 FQGNSA. This CDR3 reads CASTPLAGDHTDTQYF. The CDR3 DNA sequence: TGTGCCAGCACTCCCCTAGCGGGGGACCACACAGATACGCAGTATTTT. The full variable domain, its missing parts supplied by reference TRBV7-2 and TRBJ2-3, is GAGVSQSPSNKVTEKGKDVELRCDPISGHTALYWYRQSLGQGLEFLIYFQGNSAPDKSGLPSDRFSAERTGGSVSTLTIQRTQQEDSAVYLCASTPLAGDHTDTQYFGPGTRLTVL.

The V and J genes are TRBV4-1 and TRBJ1-1, with no clear D. The germline CDR1 and CDR2 sequences are MGHRA and YSYEKL. The CDR3 contains 13 residues. Trimming stripped 1 base from V and 11 bases from J, with 14 bases between. CDR3 sequence reads: CASSQGRWERAFF. The CDR3 DNA sequence: TGCGCCAGCAGCCAAGGGCGTTGGGAGCGGGCTTTCTTT.

The CDR3 here is CASSQDSFPRSLGYEQYF. For the CDR3, the DNA is TGCGCCAGCAGCCAAGATTCCTTCCCCAGGTCCTTAGGATACGAGCAGTACTTC. The rearrangement links TRBV4-1 to TRBJ2-7; D is uncertain. The germline V gene encodes CDR1 MGHRA and CDR2 YSYEKL. The V end was cut by 0 bases, the J end by 4 bases, with 22 bases between. The CDR3 length is 18 residues.

The chain couples TRBV9 to TRBJ1-6; 9 positions match TRBD1. The V gene end was trimmed by 0 bases and the J gene end by 10 bases; junction bases not matched to a gene: 8. The CDR3 extends over 16 amino acids. The germline CDR1 and CDR2 sequences are SGDLS and YYNGEE. The CDR3 nucleotides read TGTGCCAGCAGCGTAGCTGGGACAGGGCTTGGATCACCCCTCCACTTT. It is translated as CASSVAGTGLGSPLHF.

The chain uses TRBV27 and TRBJ2-7, with 15 bases that match TRBD2. The CDR3 is 18 residues long. Germline values: CDR1 MNHEY, CDR2 SMNVEV (reference sequence). J gave up 2 bases and V 6 bases, and 11 bases lay outside the gene matches. DNA of the CDR3: TGTGCCAGCAGCCGATGGGGGACTAGCGGGAGGCGAACCTACGAGCAGTACTTC. Translation: CASSRWGTSGRRTYEQYF.

This chain uses TRBV6-1 with TRBJ2-2; TRBD1 matches 9 bases. CDR3 length: 18 amino acids. Germline V gene sequence: CDR1 MNHNS, CDR2 SASEGT. Trimming cost V 3 bases and J 7 bases; bases outside gene matches: 15. The CDR3 here is CASSEGDHGTGYDGELFF. CDR3 DNA: TGTGCCAGCAGTGAGGGAGACCACGGGACAGGGTACGACGGGGAGCTGTTTTTT.

This chain joins TRBV6-5 and TRBJ2-3; 7 nucleotides agree with TRBD1. V shed 6 bases, J shed 2 bases, and the junction held 8 bases outside the gene matches. Germline values: CDR1 MNHEY, CDR2 SVGAGI. The CDR3 totals 15 residues. CDR3 protein: CASSLRDSFTDTQYF. The CDR3 DNA reads as TGTGCCAGCAGCCTAAGGGACAGCTTCACAGATACGCAGTATTTT.

The rearrangement joins TRBV10-2 to TRBJ2-1, with TRBD2 identical over 8 bases. From germline, CDR1 is WSHSY and CDR2 SAAADI. Unmatched junction bases numbered 2, after V lost 5 bases and J lost 2 bases. This CDR3 has 14 residues. The CDR3 region has the DNA TGCGCCAGCAGTAAAGCGGGGGCCTACAATGAGCAGTTCTTC. It translates to CASSKAGAYNEQFF.

The sample holds one count of this clone. Here the CDR3 DNA reads TGTGCCAGCAGCGTATGGGGGGGGAGTGACACCGGGGAGCTGTTTTTT. Protein product: CASSVWGGSDTGELFF. The V call is TRBV9, the J call TRBJ2-2; 7 bases match TRBD2. The V segment lost 1 base and the J segment 3 bases; nucleotides outside the gene matches: 6. This CDR3 has 16 residues. Per the germline V gene, CDR1 is SGDLS and CDR2 is YYNGEE.

The chain carries TRBV9 and TRBJ2-7; TRBD1 matches 9 bases. V shed 3 bases and J 4 bases; nucleotides not matched to a gene: 5. In germline, CDR1 is SGDLS, CDR2 YYNGEE. The length of the CDR3 is 14 residues. The CDR3 protein is CASSAGQGEYEQYF. The CDR3, as DNA: TGTGCCAGCAGCGCGGGACAGGGAGAGTACGAGCAGTACTTC.

The chain combines TRBV28 with TRBJ2-7; no definite D call. V was cut by 3 bases and J by 0 bases, with 12 bases left in between. The CDR3 totals 15 residues. Germline V CDR1 and CDR2: MDHEN, SYDVKM. As DNA, the CDR3 is TGTGCCAGCAGTTTCATGACACTGAGCTCCTACGAGCAGTACTTC. Translating it yields CASSFMTLSSYEQYF.

The chain links TRBV5-1 to TRBJ2-5; D perhaps matches TRBD2 (5 bases). Trimming left V 4 bases short and J 5 bases short, with 9 bases between. The CDR3 extends over 12 amino acids. Germline CDR1 and CDR2: SGHRS and YFSETQ. The CDR3 loop reads CASSREGETQYF. The CDR3, as DNA: TGCGCCAGCAGCCGTGAGGGCGAGACCCAGTACTTC.

This clone was counted between two and nine times. The chain has TRBV4-1 and TRBJ1-2, with D possibly matching TRBD1 (6 bases). V lost 0 bases and J 4 bases, leaving 12 bases between the germline ends. CDR1 is MGHRA and CDR2 is YSYEKL in the germline V gene. The CDR3 loop spans 15 amino acids. CDR3 coding DNA: TGCGCCAGCAGCCAAGACCCCACAGGGTCCTATGGCTACACCTTC. Translating gives CASSQDPTGSYGYTF.

The genes are TRBV28 and TRBJ2-4; 7 positions agree with TRBD2. V shed 8 bases and J 9 bases; nucleotides not matched to a gene: 13. Germline assignment: CDR1 MDHEN and CDR2 SYDVKM. The CDR3 is 14 residues long. The CDR3 is CASGSAGVEGIQYF. The CDR3 nucleotides are TGTGCCAGCGGCTCGGCGGGGGTTGAAGGCATTCAGTACTTC.

The CDR3, as DNA: TGTGCCAGCAGCCAAGAAGTCCCGGGGGGGTCCCTACAAGAGACCCAGTACTTC. This translates into CASSQEVPGGSLQETQYF. The chain carries TRBV4-2 and TRBJ2-5; 8 positions match TRBD2. This CDR3 has 18 amino acids. V was clipped by 0 bases and J by 2 bases; unmatched bases: 11. Germline CDR1 is LGHNA and CDR2 is YNFKEQ.

The V call is TRBV11-3, the J call TRBJ2-1; tentatively, D is TRBD1 (6 bases). Between the trimmed V and J ends, which lost 5 bases and 9 bases, there was a span of 11 bases. The CDR3 consists of 12 residues. Germline CDR1 reads SGHNT; CDR2 reads YENEEA. The DNA of the CDR3 is TGTGCCAGCAGCCAGGGACACAGTGAGCAGTTCTTC. This translates into CASSQGHSEQFF.

For the CDR3, the DNA is TGTGCCAGCAGTTTATGGGACAGAGCTAATGAAAAACTGTTTTTT. Translating it yields CASSLWDRANEKLFF. The chain recombines TRBV28 with TRBJ1-4, with D maybe TRBD1 (6 bases). Germline V gene sequence: CDR1 MDHEN, CDR2 SYDVKM. Between the trimmed V and J ends, which lost 0 bases and 3 bases, there was a span of 8 bases. This CDR3 contains 15 residues. Complete variable domain (other parts from reference TRBV28 and TRBJ1-4): DVKVTQSSRYLVKRTGEKVFLECVQDMDHENMFWYRQDPGLGLRLIYFSYDVKMKEKGDIPEGYSVSREKKERFSLILESASTNQTSMYLCASSLWDRANEKLFFGSGTQLSVL.

The genes are TRBV5-1 and TRBJ2-7; maybe TRBD1 (6 bases). The germline V gene encodes CDR1 SGHRS and CDR2 YFSETQ. V was pared by 2 bases and J by 3 bases, with 15 bases between. The length of the CDR3 is 15 residues. In DNA, the CDR3 is TGCGCCAGCAGCTTTGGGTACAGGGAAAACTACGAGCAGTACTTC. Protein product: CASSFGYRENYEQYF.

J is TRBJ2-1 and V is TRBV9; 11 nucleotides agree with TRBD1. Per germline, CDR1 SGDLS and CDR2 YYNGEE. V dropped 1 base and J dropped 0; count of bases not matched to a gene: 3. This CDR3 is 17 amino acids long. CDR3 coding DNA: TGTGCCAGCAGCGTATCCGGGACAGGGGGCTCCTACAATGAGCAGTTCTTC. Translation gives CASSVSGTGGSYNEQFF.

The chain joins TRBV6-1 to TRBJ2-5; 10 positions match TRBD2. Germline CDR1 and CDR2: MNHNS and SASEGT. The trim removed 10 bases at V and 1 base at J, leaving 9 bases unmatched. The CDR3 is 15 amino acids. This CDR3 reads CAISLAGGSQETQYF. The CDR3 DNA follows: TGTGCCATTTCCTTAGCGGGAGGTTCCCAAGAGACCCAGTACTTC.

This chain uses TRBV5-1 with TRBJ2-5, with a possible D match to TRBD1 (5 bases). CDR1 and CDR2 (germline): SGHRS, YFSETQ. This CDR3 spans 14 amino acids. Between the trimmed V and J ends, which lost 4 bases and 2 bases, there was a span of 12 bases. The CDR3 region is CASSTWGIQETQYF. DNA of the CDR3: TGCGCCAGCAGCACATGGGGCATACAAGAGACCCAGTACTTC.

Only a few counts were recorded for this clone. Here the CDR3 reads CATKQGASYNEQFF. DNA for the CDR3: TGCGCCACCAAACAGGGGGCAAGCTACAATGAGCAGTTCTTC. The rearrangement joins TRBV4-1 to TRBJ2-1; 9 nucleotides agree with TRBD1. The CDR3 spans 14 residues. CDR1 and CDR2 (germline): MGHRA, YSYEKL. V shed 10 bases, J shed 3 bases, and the junction held 7 bases outside the gene matches.

The rearrangement links TRBV5-6 to TRBJ1-1, with no clear D. This CDR3 is 14 amino acids long. Trimming left V 0 bases short and J 0 bases short, with 6 bases between. Looked up from germline, CDR1 is SGHDT and CDR2 is YYEEEE. The CDR3 loop reads CASSLGGLNTEAFF. In nucleotides, the CDR3 is TGTGCCAGCAGCTTGGGAGGGTTGAACACTGAAGCTTTCTTT.

The CDR3 reads CASSQDQGTGEEAFF. The CDR3, as DNA: TGTGCCAGCAGCCAAGATCAAGGGACAGGGGAGGAAGCTTTCTTT. The V call is TRBV14, the J call TRBJ1-1, with 10 bases lining up with TRBD1. Germline V lookup: CDR1 SGHDN, CDR2 FVKESK. The V and J ends lost 0 bases and 8 bases, in that order; junction bases with no gene match: 6. This CDR3 contains 15 residues.

The count of this clone is one. The chain is built from TRBV6-7 and TRBJ1-5; 8 nucleotides line up with TRBD1. TRBV6-7 is filed as an ORF, its function uncertain. V trimming: 1 base; J trimming: 6 bases; junction bases outside the gene matches: 11. The CDR3 has 17 amino acids. CDR3 coding DNA: TGTGCCAGCAGTTACTTCCCTGGACAGGGAGGGAGTCAGCCCCAGCATTTT. Amino acid sequence: CASSYFPGQGGSQPQHF.

The V and J genes are TRBV7-6 and TRBJ2-1, with a weak D call TRBD2 (6 bases). The germline V gene has CDR1 SGHVS and CDR2 FNYEAQ. Trimming pared 5 bases from V and 0 bases from J, leaving 14 bases between. The CDR3 loop spans 16 amino acids. The DNA for the CDR3 is TGTGCCAGCAGCACCCAAGCGGGTAGCTCCTACAATGAGCAGTTCTTC. The encoded protein is CASSTQAGSSYNEQFF.

The chain combines TRBV6-6 with TRBJ2-5; TRBD2 matches 10 bases. The CDR3 spans 14 residues. In germline, CDR1 is MNHNY, CDR2 SVGAGI (reference sequence). V dropped 5 bases and J dropped 3; count of bases not matched to a gene: 3. The CDR3 nucleotides read TGTGCCAGCAGTCCAGGACTAGCGGAAGAGACCCAGTACTTC. This sequence encodes CASSPGLAEETQYF.